Listed here is a single T cell receptor beta chain. Its antigen is currently unknown. This specimen belongs to a study of CD8 T cells in ankylosing spondylitis. Findings of the study overall: Reportedly, matched ankylosing spondylitis synovial fluid was significantly enriched for disease-linked clones. In ankylosing spondylitis blood, a motif of roughly 8 highly homologous TCR beta variants appeared characteristic.

Molecular-barcoded quantitative 5'-RACE produced these TCR beta libraries. MiXCR, applied by TCRdb to the 5' RACE reads, yields one record per CDR3 protein. The sample includes about 160,000 distinct CDR3 sequences, roughly 10% seen only once; the top ten take about 15%. Losses at the gene ends were 5 bases for V and 5 bases for J; bases not matched to a gene: 8. This CDR3 has 14 amino acids. Germline V CDR1 and CDR2: MNHEY, SVGEGT. Sequenced sample: blood, either unsorted or a sorted T cell fraction (not recorded which). This sequence joins TRBV6-2 or TRBV6-3 and TRBJ2-7; TRBD1 agrees at 8 bases. The clonotype was recovered from a female donor with ankylosing spondylitis or in good health (not recorded which). CDR3 nucleotide sequence: TGTGCCAGCAGTCGCTGGGACAGGACGAACGAGCAGTACTTC. It is translated as CASSRWDRTNEQYF.